The 7 T cell receptor beta chains below all came from one sample that was sequenced in a study of technical replicates of blood from several donors. Clones were sequenced by immunoSEQ multiplex PCR, and TCRdb holds only the in-frame ones, with some missing. The table lists approximately 76,000 clones, about 86% of them singletons, with approximately 5% in the top ten. Sequencing was performed on PBMCs. Receptors were obtained from a human donor in good health. Some clones in this sample may be carry-over from other donors' samples.

The chain employs TRBV5-1 and TRBJ1-6; no clear D. This CDR3 has 13 amino acids. Looked up from germline, CDR1 is SGHRS and CDR2 is YFSETQ. The V and J ends lost 4 bases and 7 bases respectively, with 9 bases between them. The CDR3 DNA reads TGCGCCAGCAGCAGGAGGTCCAATTCACCCCTCCACTTT. Its protein product is CASSRRSNSPLHF.

The gene calls are TRBV7-3 and TRBJ1-2; 10 positions agree with TRBD1. The ends lost 2 bases at V and 4 bases at J; junction bases unmatched: 10. Germline CDR1 and CDR2: SGHTA and FQGTGA. The CDR3 spans 17 residues. The CDR3 loop is CASSLDRDRGLRYGYTF. CDR3 bases: TGTGCCAGCAGCTTAGACCGGGACAGGGGCCTTCGCTATGGCTACACCTTC.

The chain carries TRBV7-5 and TRBJ1-2. TRBV7-5 is classified as a pseudogene. The CDR3 covers 15 residues. The CDR3 nucleotides read TGTGTCAGAAGCTTACGATCCGGGGACTACTATGGCTACACCTTC. Amino acid sequence: CVRSLRSGDYYGYTF.

This chain connects TRBV4-2 to TRBJ1-2; no reliable D call. The CDR3 has 19 amino acids. Germline V gene sequence: CDR1 LGHNA, CDR2 YNFKEQ. Trimming took off 1 base at V and 3 bases at J, with 24 bases between the two ends. As DNA, the CDR3 is TGTGCCAGCAGCCAAGCGCCCCGGGGTCCCGAAGCCCCACACTATGGCTACACCTTC. This codes for CASSQAPRGPEAPHYGYTF.

This clone was recorded once. The rearrangement uses TRBV5-6 and TRBJ1-2, with D uncertain. The V and J ends lost 4 bases and 6 bases respectively, with 25 bases between them. CDR1 SGHDT and CDR2 YYEEEE come from the germline V gene. This CDR3 has 17 amino acids. CDR3 residues: CASSPAGSRPLSDGYTF. Written as DNA, the CDR3 is TGTGCCAGCAGCCCCGCCGGGAGTCGGCCTTTGTCGGATGGCTACACCTTC. Full variable domain (outside the CDR3, taken from reference TRBV5-6 and TRBJ1-2): DAGVTQSPTHLIKTRGQQVTLRCSPKSGHDTVSWYQQALGQGPQFIFQYYEEEERQRGNFPDRFSGHQFPNYSSELNVNALLLGDSALYLCASSPAGSRPLSDGYTFGSGTRLTVV.

A word on this clone: Additional DNA sequences in this sample encode the identical CDR3. This chain joins TRBV7-2 and TRBJ2-3; D might be TRBD2 (6 bases). Trimming took off 2 bases at V and 0 bases at J, with 12 bases between the two ends. CDR1 is SGHTA, CDR2 FQGNSA, per germline. The CDR3 covers 16 residues. Here the CDR3 reads CASSLLLAGSTDTQYF. The CDR3 DNA sequence: TGTGCCAGCAGCTTACTACTGGCGGGAAGCACAGATACGCAGTATTTT.

This chain connects TRBV9 to TRBJ1-1; a weak D match, TRBD1 (6 bases). The CDR3 length is 15 residues. Trimming removed 4 bases from V and 0 bases from J, with 13 bases in between. The V gene's germline CDR1 is SGDLS and CDR2 YYNGEE. The CDR3 DNA is TGTGCCAGCAGCCGCCGCGGGGGCATGAACACTGAAGCTTTCTTT. It encodes CASSRRGGMNTEAFF.